These 10 T cell receptor beta chains were sequenced from one sample in a study of glioma-infiltrating T cells after dendritic cell vaccination. Libraries were prepared by immunoSEQ multiplex PCR; TCRdb keeps only in-frame clonotypes and omits some of them. The sample shows more than 85,000 clones, 85% of them seen only once. The starting material was blood, obtained before dendritic cell vaccination. The receptor set was obtained from a human donor with glioblastoma.

J is TRBJ2-1 and V is TRBV30; 7 bases match TRBD2. Per germline, CDR1 GTSNPN and CDR2 SVGIG (reference sequence). Trimming took 2 bases from V and 5 from J; bases not matched to a gene: 6. The CDR3 has 14 amino acids. CDR3 coding DNA: TGTGCCTGGAGTCGGGGGGAGTGGGACAATGAGCAGTTCTTC. It specifies CAWSRGEWDNEQFF. Drawing the rest from reference TRBV30 and TRBJ2-1, the complete variable domain is SQTIHQWPATLVQPVGSPLSLECTVEGTSNPNLYWYRQAAGRGLQLLFYSVGIGQISSEVPQNLSASRPQDRQFILSSKKLLLSDSGFYLCAWSRGEWDNEQFFGPGTRLTVL.

The chain uses TRBV7-2 and TRBJ1-1, with 8 bases lining up with TRBD1. The germline V gene has CDR1 SGHTA and CDR2 FQGNSA. There are 15 residues in the CDR3. The V segment lost 1 base and the J segment 3 bases; nucleotides outside the gene matches: 4. DNA for the CDR3: TGTGCCAGCAGCTTAGTCGTGGACAGGGACACTGAAGCTTTCTTT. Translation gives CASSLVVDRDTEAFF.

V and J are TRBV7-2 and TRBJ2-7; the match to TRBD2 covers 12 bases. The junction had 6 bases not matched to a gene; V was cut back by 2 bases and J by 10 bases. CDR1 SGHTA and CDR2 FQGNSA come from the germline V gene. The CDR3 consists of 14 residues. Here the CDR3 reads CASSLSGTSGPQYF. Written as DNA, the CDR3 is TGTGCCAGCAGCTTAAGCGGGACTAGCGGGCCCCAGTACTTC.

This clone has more than one count but fewer than ten. This rearrangement joins TRBV4-3 to TRBJ2-7; 7 bases are a match to TRBD1. The CDR3 runs to 14 residues. CDR1 is LGHNA and CDR2 is YSLEER in the germline V gene. V was clipped by 0 bases and J by 5 bases; unmatched bases: 4. This chain's CDR3 is CASSQDRGGHEQYF. The CDR3 nucleotides read TGCGCCAGCAGCCAAGATAGAGGGGGCCACGAGCAGTACTTC.

The J gene is TRBJ2-1, the V gene TRBV4-3; TRBD2 matches 12 bases. The V and J ends lost 1 base and 7 bases, in that order; junction bases with no gene match: 2. The V gene's germline CDR1 is LGHNA and CDR2 YSLEER. The CDR3 consists of 15 residues. The CDR3 coding sequence is TGCGCCAGCAGCCAAGGACTAGCGGGAGTTAATGAGCAGTTCTTC. This gives the protein CASSQGLAGVNEQFF.

This clone was picked up one time. The genes are TRBV2 and TRBJ2-6; D gene uncertain. Germline V gives CDR1 SNHLY, CDR2 FYNNEI. V gave up 5 bases and J gave up 0 bases, with 11 bases separating them. CDR3 size: 16 residues. The CDR3 here is CASSQVFSSGANVLTF. In DNA, the CDR3 is TGTGCCAGCAGTCAGGTTTTCAGCTCTGGGGCCAACGTCCTGACTTTC.

The V and J genes are TRBV9 and TRBJ1-2, with 8 bases that match TRBD1. The CDR3 totals 15 residues. V was clipped by 3 bases and J by 3 bases; unmatched bases: 7. The germline V gene encodes CDR1 SGDLS and CDR2 YYNGEE. As DNA, the CDR3 is TGTGCCAGCAGCGGATGGACGGACAGGGACTATGGCTACACCTTC. Protein sequence: CASSGWTDRDYGYTF. The full variable domain, in which reference TRBV9 and TRBJ1-2 provide the parts outside the CDR3, is DSGVTQTPKHLITATGQRVTLRCSPRSGDLSVYWYQQSLDQGLQFLIQYYNGEERAKGNILERFSAQQFPDLHSELNLSSLELGDSALYFCASSGWTDRDYGYTFGSGTRLTVV.

This chain links TRBV5-8 with TRBJ1-6; TRBD1 is a possible D gene (5 bases). The germline V gene encodes CDR1 SGHTS and CDR2 YDEGEE. This CDR3 has 17 residues. With 6 bases removed from V and 3 bases from J, the gap between germline ends came to 19 bases. The CDR3 nucleotides are TGTGCCAGCACCCCTCCGGGACTGTCCTTCTATAATTCACCCCTCCACTTT. Its protein product is CASTPPGLSFYNSPLHF.

The rearrangement joins TRBV19 to TRBJ1-1; D is unresolved. V lost 8 bases, J lost 0 bases, and 10 bases lay in between. CDR3 length: 13 amino acids. Looked up from germline, CDR1 is LNHDA and CDR2 is SQIVND (reference sequence). Written as DNA, the CDR3 is TGTGCCAGTTCCTTCCTTTTGAACACTGAAGCTTTCTTT. It yields the protein CASSFLLNTEAFF.

The V call is TRBV11-2, the J call TRBJ2-1, with TRBD2 matching over 9 bases. V was clipped by 4 bases and J by 9 bases; unmatched bases: 10. CDR1 is SGHAT, CDR2 FQNNGV, per germline. The CDR3 extends over 15 amino acids. For the CDR3, the DNA is TGTGCCAGCAGCTATCATAGCGGGAGTACCGCTGAGCAGTTCTTC. This codes for CASSYHSGSTAEQFF. Complete variable domain (other parts from reference TRBV11-2 and TRBJ2-1): EAGVAQSPRYKIIEKRQSVAFWCNPISGHATLYWYQQILGQGPKLLIQFQNNGVVDDSQLPKDRFSAERLKGVDSTLKIQPAKLEDSAVYLCASSYHSGSTAEQFFGPGTRLTVL.